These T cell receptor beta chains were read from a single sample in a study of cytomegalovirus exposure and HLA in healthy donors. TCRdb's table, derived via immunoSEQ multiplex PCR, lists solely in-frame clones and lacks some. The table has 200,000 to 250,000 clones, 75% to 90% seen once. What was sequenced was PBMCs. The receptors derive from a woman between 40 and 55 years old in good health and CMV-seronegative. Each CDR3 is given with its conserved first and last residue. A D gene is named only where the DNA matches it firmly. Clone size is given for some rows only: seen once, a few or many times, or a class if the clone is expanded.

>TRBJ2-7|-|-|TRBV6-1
TGTGCCAGCAGTGAACGCCCAGGGTGGCCCTACGAGCAGTACTTC
CASSERPGWPYEQYF
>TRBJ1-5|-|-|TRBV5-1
TGCGCCAGCAGCTTTGACTCAGATCAGCCCCAGCATTTT
CASSFDSDQPQHF
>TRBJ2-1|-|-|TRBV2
TGTGCCAGCAGGAATCAGGGATTGAATGAGCAGTTCTTC
CASRNQGLNEQFF
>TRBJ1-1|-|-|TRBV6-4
TGTGCCAGCAGTCCAGACAGGCCTGGGGCTTTCTTT
CASSPDRPGAFF
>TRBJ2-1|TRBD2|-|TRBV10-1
TGCGCCAGCAGTGTAGAACTAGCGGGAGTCGATGAGCAGTTCTTC
CASSVELAGVDEQFF
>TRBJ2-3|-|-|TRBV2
TGTGCCAGCAGTGACCTCACAGATACGCAGTATTTT
CASSDLTDTQYF
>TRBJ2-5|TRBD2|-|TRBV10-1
TGCGCCAGCAGTATGGGTAGCGGGAGGGCCCCAGAGACCCAGTACTTC
CASSMGSGRAPETQYF
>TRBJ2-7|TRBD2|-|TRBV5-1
TGCGCCAGCAGCTTGGAGGTTAGCGGGAGAAGCGAGCAGTACTTC
CASSLEVSGRSEQYF
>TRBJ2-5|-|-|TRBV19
TGTGCCAGTAACACAGGGATGGAAGAGACCCAGTACTTC
CASNTGMEETQYF
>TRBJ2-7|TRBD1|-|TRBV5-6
TGTGCCAGCAGCTTGGCAGGGGGCTTGGACGAGCAGTACTTC
CASSLAGGLDEQYF
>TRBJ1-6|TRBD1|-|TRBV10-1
TGCGCCAGCGTTTTCCGGGACAGCCTTTCCAGTTCCTATAATTCACCCCTCCACTTT
CASVFRDSLSSSYNSPLHF
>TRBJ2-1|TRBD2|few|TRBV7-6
TGTGCCAGCAGTTCCGGGACTAGCGGGAGGAAGGGTGAGCAGTTCTTC
CASSSGTSGRKGEQFF
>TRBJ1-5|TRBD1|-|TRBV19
TGTGCCAGTTGTTCACAGGGACAGAGTAGCAATCAGCCCCAGCATTTT
CASCSQGQSSNQPQHF
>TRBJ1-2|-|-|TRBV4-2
TGTGCCAGCAGCTCCAGATCCTTACAACACTATGGCTACACCTTC
CASSSRSLQHYGYTF
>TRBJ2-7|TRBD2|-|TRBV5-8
TGTGCCAGCAGCTTGGGGATAGCGGGAGTCAGAAACTACGAGCAGTACTTC
CASSLGIAGVRNYEQYF
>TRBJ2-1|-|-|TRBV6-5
TGTGCCAGTAAACTGGGAGATGAGCAGTTCTTC
CASKLGDEQFF
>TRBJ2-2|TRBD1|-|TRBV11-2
TGTGCCAGCAGCTTAAGGACAGGGGCCCAACCCAACACCGGGGAGCTGTTTTTT
CASSLRTGAQPNTGELFF
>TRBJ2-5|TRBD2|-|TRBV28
TGTGCCAGCAGCCTAGGGTCCGCTAGCGGGAGTCCAGAGACCCAGTACTTC
CASSLGSASGSPETQYF
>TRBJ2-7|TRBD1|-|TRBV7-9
TGTGCCAGCAGCTTAGCGGTCGGGACAGGGGGCAACGAGCAGTACTTC
CASSLAVGTGGNEQYF
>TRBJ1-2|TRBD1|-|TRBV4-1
TGCGCCAGCAGCCAAGCAGGGGGCGCGGGTGGCTACACCTTC
CASSQAGGAGGYTF
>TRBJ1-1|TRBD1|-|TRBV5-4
TGTGCCAGCAGCCACCCCGGGACAGGGCCCACTGAAGCTTTCTTT
CASSHPGTGPTEAFF
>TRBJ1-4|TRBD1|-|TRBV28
TGTGCCAGCAGTGAGCGGACAGGGTGGTTTGAAAAACTGTTTTTT
CASSERTGWFEKLFF
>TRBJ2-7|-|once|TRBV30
TGTGCCTGGAGTGCAGGACACTACGAGCAGTACTTC
CAWSAGHYEQYF
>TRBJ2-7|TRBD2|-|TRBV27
TGTGCCAGCAGTTTCTCGGGGGGGGAGATAATAGCCTACGAGCAGTACTTC
CASSFSGGEIIAYEQYF
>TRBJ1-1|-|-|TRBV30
TGTGCCTGGAGTGTACTCGGGGGGGGCACTGAAGCTTTCTTT
CAWSVLGGGTEAFF
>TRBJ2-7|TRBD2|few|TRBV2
TGTGCCAGCGGCCGCGGGCTAGCGGGAATCTACGAGCAGTACTTC
CASGRGLAGIYEQYF
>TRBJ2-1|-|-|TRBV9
TGTGCCAGCAGCGTAGATCAAGCGGAACACAATGAGCAGTTCTTC
CASSVDQAEHNEQFF
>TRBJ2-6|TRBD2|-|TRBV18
TGTGCCAGCTCACCTCTAGCGGGAGGCCGATACTCTGGGGCCAACGTCCTGACTTTC
CASSPLAGGRYSGANVLTF
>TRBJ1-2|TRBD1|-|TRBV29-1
TGCAGCGTTGAAGGGGGACAGGGCACGTATGGCTACACCTTC
CSVEGGQGTYGYTF
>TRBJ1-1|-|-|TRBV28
TGTGCCAGCAGCCGAACCGGAGCACCGAGACCGAACACTGAAGCTTTCTTT
CASSRTGAPRPNTEAFF
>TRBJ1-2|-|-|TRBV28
TGTGCCAGCAGTTTTGGTGTAGGGAGCTATGGCTACACCTTC
CASSFGVGSYGYTF
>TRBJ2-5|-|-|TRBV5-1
TGCGCCAGCAGCTTGTACCAGGGGTCGTACCAAGAGACCCAGTACTTC
CASSLYQGSYQETQYF
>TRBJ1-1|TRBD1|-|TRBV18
TGTGCCAGCTCACCCTCACCGGGACAGGGTCGATATACTGAAGCTTTCTTT
CASSPSPGQGRYTEAFF
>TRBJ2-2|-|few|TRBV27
TGTGCCAGCAGTTTAGTCCTTAACACCGGGGAGCTGTTTTTT
CASSLVLNTGELFF
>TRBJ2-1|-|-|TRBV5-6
TGTGCCAGTTCGCGACAGGACAATGAGCAGTTCTTC
CASSRQDNEQFF
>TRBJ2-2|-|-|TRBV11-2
TGTGCCAGCAGCTTAGGGAGCGGAGATACCGGGGAGCTGTTTTTT
CASSLGSGDTGELFF
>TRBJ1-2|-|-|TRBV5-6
TGTGCCAGCAGCTTCCAGACAGGACACTATGGCTACACCTTC
CASSFQTGHYGYTF
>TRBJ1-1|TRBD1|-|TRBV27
TGTGCCAGCAGTTTAAGGGGGACAGGGGCTTCGAACACTGAAGCTTTCTTT
CASSLRGTGASNTEAFF